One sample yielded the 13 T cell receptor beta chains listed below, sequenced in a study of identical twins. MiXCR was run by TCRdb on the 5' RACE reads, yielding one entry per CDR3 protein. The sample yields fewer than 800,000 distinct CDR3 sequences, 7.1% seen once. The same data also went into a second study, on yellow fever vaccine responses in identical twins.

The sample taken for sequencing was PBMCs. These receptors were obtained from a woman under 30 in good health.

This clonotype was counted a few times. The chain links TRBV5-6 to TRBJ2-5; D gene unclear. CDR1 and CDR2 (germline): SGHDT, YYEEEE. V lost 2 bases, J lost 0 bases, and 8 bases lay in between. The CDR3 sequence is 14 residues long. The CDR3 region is CASSLRLYQETQYF. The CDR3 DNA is TGTGCCAGCAGCTTACGTTTGTACCAAGAGACCCAGTACTTC.

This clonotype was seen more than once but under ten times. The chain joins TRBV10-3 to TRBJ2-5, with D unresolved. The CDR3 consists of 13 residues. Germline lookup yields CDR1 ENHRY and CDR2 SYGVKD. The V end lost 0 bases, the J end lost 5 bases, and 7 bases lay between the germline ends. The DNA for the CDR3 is TGTGCCATCAGTGAGTCGGCCCGGGAGACCCAGTACTTC. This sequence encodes CAISESARETQYF.

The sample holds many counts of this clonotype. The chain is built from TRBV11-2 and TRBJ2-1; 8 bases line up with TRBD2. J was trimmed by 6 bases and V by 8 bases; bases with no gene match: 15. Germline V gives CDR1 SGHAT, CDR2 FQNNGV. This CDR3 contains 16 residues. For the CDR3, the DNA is TGTGCCAGCCTCAGCTATGTAGGAACTAGCGGCAATGAGCAGTTCTTC. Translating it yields CASLSYVGTSGNEQFF. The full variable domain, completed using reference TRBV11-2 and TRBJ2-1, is EAGVAQSPRYKIIEKRQSVAFWCNPISGHATLYWYQQILGQGPKLLIQFQNNGVVDDSQLPKDRFSAERLKGVDSTLKIQPAKLEDSAVYLCASLSYVGTSGNEQFFGPGTRLTVL.

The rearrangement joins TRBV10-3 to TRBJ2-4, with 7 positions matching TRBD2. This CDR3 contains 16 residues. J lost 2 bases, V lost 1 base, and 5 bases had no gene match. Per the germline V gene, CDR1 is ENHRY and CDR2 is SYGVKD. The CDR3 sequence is CAISEFSGASKNIQYF. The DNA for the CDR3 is TGTGCCATCAGTGAGTTCAGCGGGGCCTCCAAAAACATTCAGTACTTC.

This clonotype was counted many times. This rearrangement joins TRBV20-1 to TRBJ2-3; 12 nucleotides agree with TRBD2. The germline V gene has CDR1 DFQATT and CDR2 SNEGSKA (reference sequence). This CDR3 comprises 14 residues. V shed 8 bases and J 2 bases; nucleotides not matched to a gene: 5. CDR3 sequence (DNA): TGCAGTACACGACTAGCGGGGGCCACAGATACGCAGTATTTT. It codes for CSTRLAGATDTQYF.

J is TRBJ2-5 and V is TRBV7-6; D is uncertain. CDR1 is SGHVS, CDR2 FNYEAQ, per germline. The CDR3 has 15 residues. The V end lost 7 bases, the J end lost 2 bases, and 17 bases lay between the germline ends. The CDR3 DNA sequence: TGTGCCAGCACCTCTATCTTAGCAGAACAAGAGACCCAGTACTTC. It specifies CASTSILAEQETQYF.

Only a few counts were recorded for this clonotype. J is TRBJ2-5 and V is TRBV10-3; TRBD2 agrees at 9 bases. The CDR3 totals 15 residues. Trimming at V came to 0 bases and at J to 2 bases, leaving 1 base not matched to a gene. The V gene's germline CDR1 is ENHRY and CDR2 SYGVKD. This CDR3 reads CAISESTSGQETQYF. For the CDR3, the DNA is TGTGCCATCAGTGAGTCTACTAGCGGGCAAGAGACCCAGTACTTC.

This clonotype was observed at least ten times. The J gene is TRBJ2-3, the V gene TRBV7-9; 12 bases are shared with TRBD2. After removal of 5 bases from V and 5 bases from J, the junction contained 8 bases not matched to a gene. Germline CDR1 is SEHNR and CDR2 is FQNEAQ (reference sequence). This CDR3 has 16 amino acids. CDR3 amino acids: CASSSTSGGRRDTQYF. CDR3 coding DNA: TGTGCCAGCAGCAGCACTAGCGGGGGGCGGAGAGATACGCAGTATTTT. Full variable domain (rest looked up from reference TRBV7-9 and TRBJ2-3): DTGVSQNPRHKITKRGQNVTFRCDPISEHNRLYWYRQTLGQGPEFLTYFQNEAQLEKSRLLSDRFSAERPKGSFSTLEIQRTEQGDSAMYLCASSSTSGGRRDTQYFGPGTRLTVL.

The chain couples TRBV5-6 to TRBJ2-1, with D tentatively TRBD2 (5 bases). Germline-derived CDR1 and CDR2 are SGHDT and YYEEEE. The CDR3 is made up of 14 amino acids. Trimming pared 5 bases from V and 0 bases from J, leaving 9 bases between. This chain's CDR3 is CASSSVISYNEQFF. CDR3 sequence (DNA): TGTGCCAGCAGTAGCGTGATCTCCTACAATGAGCAGTTCTTC.

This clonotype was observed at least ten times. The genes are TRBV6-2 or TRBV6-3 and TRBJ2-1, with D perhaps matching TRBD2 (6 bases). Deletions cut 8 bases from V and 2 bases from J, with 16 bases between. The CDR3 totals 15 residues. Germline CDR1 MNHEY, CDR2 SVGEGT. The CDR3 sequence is CASVYTGAPYNEQFF. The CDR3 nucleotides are TGTGCCAGCGTATATACGGGAGCCCCCTACAATGAGCAGTTCTTC.

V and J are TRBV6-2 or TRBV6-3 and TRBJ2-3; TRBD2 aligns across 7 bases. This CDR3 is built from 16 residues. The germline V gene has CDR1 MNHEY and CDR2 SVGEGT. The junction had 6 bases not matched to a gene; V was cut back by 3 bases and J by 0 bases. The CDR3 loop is CASSYGTTASTDTQYF. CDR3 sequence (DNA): TGTGCCAGCAGTTATGGGACTACCGCTAGCACAGATACGCAGTATTTT.

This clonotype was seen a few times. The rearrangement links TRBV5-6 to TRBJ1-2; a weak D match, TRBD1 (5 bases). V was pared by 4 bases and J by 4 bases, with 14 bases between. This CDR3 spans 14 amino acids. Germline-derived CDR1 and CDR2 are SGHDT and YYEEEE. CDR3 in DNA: TGTGCCAGCAGCAAAGATCGACAGAGCTATGGCTACACCTTC. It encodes CASSKDRQSYGYTF.

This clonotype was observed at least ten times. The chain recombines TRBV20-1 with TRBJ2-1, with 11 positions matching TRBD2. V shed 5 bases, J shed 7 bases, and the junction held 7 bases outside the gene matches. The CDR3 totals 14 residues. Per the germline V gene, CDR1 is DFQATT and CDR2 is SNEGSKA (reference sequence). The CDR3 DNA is TGCAGTGCTCCACTAGCGGGAGTTGAGAATGAGCAGTTCTTC. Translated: CSAPLAGVENEQFF.